This T cell receptor beta chain was sequenced for a study of T cells in Graves' hyperthyroidism and ophthalmopathy. Between the trimmed V and J ends, which lost 0 bases and 6 bases, there was a span of 12 bases. The CDR3 loop spans 14 amino acids. Per the germline V gene, CDR1 is DFQATT and CDR2 is SNEGSKA (reference sequence). There were TCR beta CDR3 regions amplified from RNA transcripts. When the TCR CDR3 underwent first-round RT-PCR, the HTBI primer set was used. Each CDR3 protein gets one entry after TCRdb re-called the multiplex PCR reads with MiXCR. The sample lists roughly 350,000 distinct CDR3 sequences, around 15% occurring once.

Sequencing input: blood. The origin of this receptor is a woman in her thirties or forties with Graves' ophthalmopathy. The chain uses TRBV20-1 and TRBJ2-1, with D possibly being TRBD2 (5 bases). CDR3 DNA sequence: TGCAGTGCTAGAGATCCTTTGGCGGGCAATGAGCAGTTCTTC. This codes for CSARDPLAGNEQFF.